This TCR beta chain was sequenced during a study of regulatory T cells in long-lasting Graves disease. With iRepertoire HTBI primers and Arm-PCR of CDR3 regions, TCR beta libraries were built. TCRdb reanalysed the multiplex PCR reads using MiXCR and keeps one entry per CDR3 protein. Among about 400,000 distinct CDR3 sequences, about 15% were seen once, and the ten largest hold approximately 8%. The CDR3 totals 14 residues. V shed 4 bases, J shed 3 bases, and the junction held 4 bases outside the gene matches. Germline CDR1 ENHRY, CDR2 SYGVKD. This clonotype was recorded at least ten times. Sample time point: newly diagnosed GD, antithyroid drugs for less than 3 months. Scientists built the TCR library using RNA that was extracted from PBMCs. This sample was shared with a second study, whose subject was T cells in Graves' hyperthyroidism and ophthalmopathy.

The source was peripheral blood mononuclear cells (PBMCs), collected at new diagnosis, from a patient treated with antithyroid drugs. This sequence originates from a woman in her 40s with Graves disease. The rearrangement links TRBV10-3 to TRBJ1-1; TRBD1 aligns across 8 bases. The CDR3 DNA sequence: TGTGCCATCAGTGCAAGCAGGGGGCACACTGAAGCTTTCTTT. Translation gives CAISASRGHTEAFF.